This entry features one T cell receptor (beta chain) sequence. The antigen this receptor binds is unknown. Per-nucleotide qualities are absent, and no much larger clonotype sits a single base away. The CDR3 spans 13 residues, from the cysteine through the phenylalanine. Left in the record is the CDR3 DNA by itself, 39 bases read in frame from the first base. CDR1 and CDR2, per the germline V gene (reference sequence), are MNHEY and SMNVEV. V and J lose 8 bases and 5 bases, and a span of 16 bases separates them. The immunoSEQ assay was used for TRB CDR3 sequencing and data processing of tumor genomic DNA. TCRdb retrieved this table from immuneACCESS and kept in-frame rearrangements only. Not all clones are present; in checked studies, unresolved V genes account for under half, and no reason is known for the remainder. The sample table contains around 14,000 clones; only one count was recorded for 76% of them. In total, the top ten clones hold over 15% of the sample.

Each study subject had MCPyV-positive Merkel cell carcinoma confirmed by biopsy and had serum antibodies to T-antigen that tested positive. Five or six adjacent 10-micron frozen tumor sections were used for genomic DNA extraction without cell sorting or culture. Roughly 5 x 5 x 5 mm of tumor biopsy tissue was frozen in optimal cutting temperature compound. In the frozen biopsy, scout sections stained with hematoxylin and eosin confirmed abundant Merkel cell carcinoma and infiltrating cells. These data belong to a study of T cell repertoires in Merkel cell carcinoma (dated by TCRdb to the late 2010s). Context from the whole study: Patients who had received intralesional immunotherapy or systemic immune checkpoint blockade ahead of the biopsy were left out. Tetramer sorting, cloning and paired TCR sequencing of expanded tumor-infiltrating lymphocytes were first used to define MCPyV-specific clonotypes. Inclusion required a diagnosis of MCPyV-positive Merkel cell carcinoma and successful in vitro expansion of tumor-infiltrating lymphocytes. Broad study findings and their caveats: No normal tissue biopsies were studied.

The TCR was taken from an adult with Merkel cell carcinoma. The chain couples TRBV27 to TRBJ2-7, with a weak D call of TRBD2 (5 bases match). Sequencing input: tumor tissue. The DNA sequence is TGTGCCAGCCTAGGGCTAGCAGGCCACGAGCAGTACTTC. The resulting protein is CASLGLAGHEQYF.